A single sample gave rise to the 21 T cell receptor beta chains below, sequenced in a study of cytomegalovirus exposure and HLA in healthy donors. PCR involved 60 Vbeta and 13 Jbeta primers. Profiling relied on immunoSEQ multiplex PCR, and the TCRdb table lists in-frame clones only, not all of them. The profile shows roughly 100,000 clones, 76% of them singletons. Material for sequencing was PBMCs. The receptors were gathered from a man aged 35-49 years in good health and CMV-seropositive.

The sample holds a few counts of this clone. V is TRBV19 and J is TRBJ2-2; D perhaps matches TRBD1 (6 bases). The CDR3 extends over 17 amino acids. V gave up 5 bases and J gave up 0 bases, with 16 bases separating them. CDR1 is LNHDA and CDR2 is SQIVND in the germline V gene (reference sequence). The DNA of the CDR3 is TGTGCCAGTAGTCCCCGACGGACAGACACGAACACCGGGGAGCTGTTTTTT. It encodes CASSPRRTDTNTGELFF.

V gene TRBV10-3 combines with J gene TRBJ1-2; D is unclear. Germline V CDR1 and CDR2: ENHRY, SYGVKD. This CDR3 has 13 amino acids. V was cut by 2 bases and J by 5 bases, with 9 bases left in between. The CDR3 sequence: CAISELGDYGYTF. The DNA for the CDR3 is TGTGCCATCAGTGAGCTGGGAGATTATGGCTACACCTTC.

The chain has TRBV7-8 and TRBJ2-1, with 14 positions matching TRBD2. CDR1 is SGHVS and CDR2 is FQNEAQ in the germline V gene. This CDR3 region has 17 residues. The J segment lost 8 bases and the V segment lost 5 bases, leaving 11 bases of the junction unmatched. The CDR3 loop reads CASSPKTSGGAFDEQFF. The DNA of the CDR3 is TGTGCCAGCAGCCCTAAGACTAGCGGGGGGGCCTTTGATGAGCAGTTCTTC. Complete variable domain (other parts from reference TRBV7-8 and TRBJ2-1): GAGVSQSPRYKVAKRGQDVALRCDPISGHVSLFWYQQALGQGPEFLTYFQNEAQLDKSGLPSDRFFAERPEGSVSTLKIQRTQQEDSAVYLCASSPKTSGGAFDEQFFGPGTRLTVL.

This chain connects TRBV11-2 to TRBJ2-5; 10 nucleotides line up with TRBD2. CDR3 length: 16 residues. The junction had 7 bases not matched to a gene; V was cut back by 1 base and J by 5 bases. Germline CDR1 is SGHAT and CDR2 is FQNNGV. The CDR3 reads CASSLGLAGAPETQYF. The DNA for the CDR3 is TGTGCCAGCAGCTTAGGTCTAGCGGGAGCACCTGAGACCCAGTACTTC.

The genes are TRBV19 and TRBJ1-2; 9 nucleotides agree with TRBD1. The V segment lost 5 bases and the J segment 0 bases; nucleotides outside the gene matches: 16. CDR3 length equals 19 residues. Looked up from germline, CDR1 is LNHDA and CDR2 is SQIVND (reference sequence). Here the CDR3 DNA reads TGTGCCAGTAGTCTGGACAGGGGCGGTACCGGGATTGCTAACTATGGCTACACCTTC. Translated, it gives CASSLDRGGTGIANYGYTF.

CDR3 bases: TGCGCCAGCAGCCAAGGACTAGCGTACTCCTACAATGAGCAGTTCTTC. Encoded protein: CASSQGLAYSYNEQFF. J is TRBJ2-1 and V is TRBV4-3; 8 bases are a match to TRBD2. Germline lookup yields CDR1 LGHNA and CDR2 YSLEER. V lost 1 base to trimming and J lost 0 bases; unmatched junction nucleotides: 2. CDR3 length: 16 amino acids.

The chain couples TRBV7-9 to TRBJ2-3; 11 positions match TRBD1. The CDR3 has 15 amino acids. The germline V gene encodes CDR1 SEHNR and CDR2 FQNEAQ (reference sequence). J gave up 6 bases and V 4 bases, and 6 bases lay outside the gene matches. The CDR3 loop reads CASSSRDRGSDTQYF. The CDR3 bases are TGTGCCAGCAGCTCCCGGGACAGGGGGTCCGATACGCAGTATTTT.

V and J are TRBV4-3 and TRBJ2-5; the D gene is possibly TRBD1 (5 bases). The CDR3 is 15 amino acids. CDR1 LGHNA and CDR2 YSLEER come from the germline V gene. The V and J ends lost 0 bases and 4 bases respectively, with 12 bases between them. The CDR3 DNA is TGCGCCAGCAGCCAAGATTATCCAGGGATAGAGACCCAGTACTTC. Translated, it gives CASSQDYPGIETQYF.

Only one count was recorded for this clone. V gene TRBV6-7 combines with J gene TRBJ2-7, with 7 bases aligning to TRBD1. TRBV6-7 is reported as an ORF; its role is uncertain. The CDR3 is made up of 11 amino acids. Trimming cost V 11 bases and J 6 bases; bases outside gene matches: 7. DNA for the CDR3: TGTGCCCCGCTGACAGGGCCCGAGCAGTACTTC. Protein: CAPLTGPEQYF.

The chain joins TRBV18 to TRBJ1-3; no definite D call. V lost 3 bases to trimming and J lost 0 bases, with 12 bases between them. Germline assignment: CDR1 KGHSH and CDR2 LQKENI. The CDR3 is made up of 16 amino acids. The CDR3 protein is CASSPVEGVSGNTIYF. The CDR3 region has the DNA TGTGCCAGCTCACCCGTCGAGGGAGTCTCTGGAAACACCATATATTTT.

This clone was picked up a small number of times. This sequence joins TRBV6-5 and TRBJ2-1; 8 positions agree with TRBD2. The CDR3 consists of 16 residues. The germline CDR1 and CDR2 sequences are MNHEY and SVGAGI. Germline trimming cut 0 bases from V and 7 bases from J; bases unmatched to any gene: 8. CDR3: CASSYSGGAAFNEQFF. In nucleotides, the CDR3 is TGTGCCAGCAGTTACTCCGGGGGGGCAGCTTTTAATGAGCAGTTCTTC.

CDR3 protein: CASSRSGGGEQYF. CDR3 nucleotides: TGTGCCAGCAGCCGATCCGGGGGAGGCGAGCAGTACTTC. The genes are TRBV11-3 and TRBJ2-7, with D tentatively TRBD2 (6 bases). Germline CDR1 SGHNT, CDR2 YENEEA. The CDR3 extends over 13 amino acids. V was trimmed by 5 bases and J by 6 bases, leaving 14 bases between them.

The rearrangement links TRBV18 to TRBJ1-5; tentatively, D is TRBD1 (5 bases). Deletions cut 3 bases from V and 0 bases from J, with 9 bases between. Germline values: CDR1 KGHSH, CDR2 LQKENI. This CDR3 contains 15 residues. CDR3 in amino acids: CASSPRQSSNQPQHF. CDR3 DNA: TGTGCCAGCTCACCGAGACAGAGTAGCAATCAGCCCCAGCATTTT.

This clone showed up just once. The chain joins TRBV7-6 to TRBJ1-5; a weak D match, TRBD1 (5 bases). This CDR3 spans 13 amino acids. The V end lost 4 bases, the J end lost 6 bases, and 10 bases lay between the germline ends. Per germline, CDR1 SGHVS and CDR2 FNYEAQ. The CDR3 reads CASSSLGGQPQHF. The CDR3 DNA reads as TGTGCCAGCAGCTCGCTCGGGGGTCAGCCCCAGCATTTT.

The chain combines TRBV18 with TRBJ1-1; tentatively, D is TRBD1 (6 bases). This CDR3 spans 12 amino acids. Trimming took 5 bases from V and 3 from J, leaving 7 bases between them. Germline V gene data show CDR1 as KGHSH and CDR2 as LQKENI. In DNA, the CDR3 is TGTGCCAGCTCATCAGGGGACACTGAAGCTTTCTTT. It specifies CASSSGDTEAFF.

The chain recombines TRBV28 with TRBJ1-5; the D is unclear. CDR3 length: 14 residues. Per germline, CDR1 MDHEN and CDR2 SYDVKM. V was cut by 7 bases and J by 4 bases, with 14 bases left in between. DNA of the CDR3: TGTGCCAGCACCTCGGAGGTATCGAATCAGCCCCAGCATTTT. Translation: CASTSEVSNQPQHF.

This clone was recorded a few times. The chain joins TRBV11-2 to TRBJ1-6; 11 bases line up with TRBD1. Trimming removed 11 bases from V and 7 bases from J; junction bases left unmatched: 4. This CDR3 has 13 residues. Germline values: CDR1 SGHAT, CDR2 FQNNGV. The CDR3 loop is CAWTGGRNSPLHF. In DNA, the CDR3 is TGTGCCTGGACAGGGGGCAGAAATTCACCCCTCCACTTT. The entire variable domain, with the rest obtained from reference TRBV11-2 and TRBJ1-6, is as follows: EAGVAQSPRYKIIEKRQSVAFWCNPISGHATLYWYQQILGQGPKLLIQFQNNGVVDDSQLPKDRFSAERLKGVDSTLKIQPAKLEDSAVYLCAWTGGRNSPLHFGNGTRLTVT.

This clone was seen a few times. This chain links TRBV19 with TRBJ1-5, with TRBD1 matching over 8 bases. After removal of 3 bases from V and 5 bases from J, the junction contained 12 bases not matched to a gene. The germline gives CDR1 LNHDA, CDR2 SQIVND (reference sequence). This CDR3 region has 17 residues. CDR3 bases: TGTGCCAGTAGTATGAGAACAGGGGGATTGAAGGATCAGCCCCAGCATTTT. This encodes CASSMRTGGLKDQPQHF. The full variable domain, completed using reference TRBV19 and TRBJ1-5, is DGGITQSPKYLFRKEGQNVTLSCEQNLNHDAMYWYRQDPGQGLRLIYYSQIVNDFQKGDIAEGYSVSREKKESFPLTVTSAQKNPTAFYLCASSMRTGGLKDQPQHFGDGTRLSIL.

This clone was detected a few times. The V and J genes are TRBV2 and TRBJ1-4; tentative D call: TRBD1 (6 bases). Between the trimmed V and J ends, which lost 2 bases and 8 bases, there was a span of 12 bases. This CDR3 is 14 amino acids long. CDR1 and CDR2 from the germline V gene are SNHLY and FYNNEI. The CDR3 DNA reads TGTGCCAGCAGTGAACGCAGGGGAGGGGAAAAACTGTTTTTT. It yields the protein CASSERRGGEKLFF.

J is TRBJ2-3 and V is TRBV11-2; possibly TRBD2 for D (6 bases). Germline loops: CDR1 SGHAT, CDR2 FQNNGV. The V and J ends lost 3 bases and 4 bases respectively, with 11 bases between them. CDR3 length: 14 amino acids. CDR3 coding DNA: TGTGCCAGCAGCTTCGGAGGGCCAGCAGATACGCAGTATTTT. It yields the protein CASSFGGPADTQYF.

The V call is TRBV7-6, the J call TRBJ2-3; D perhaps matches TRBD2 (6 bases). The CDR3 sequence is 16 residues long. Germline V gene lookup returns CDR1 SGHVS and CDR2 FNYEAQ. Between the trimmed V and J ends, which lost 2 bases and 0 bases, there was a span of 12 bases. The CDR3 here is CASSLRMSGSTDTQYF. CDR3 DNA sequence: TGTGCCAGCAGCTTAAGGATGAGCGGGAGCACAGATACGCAGTATTTT. The full variable domain, its missing parts supplied by reference TRBV7-6 and TRBJ2-3, is GAGVSQSPRYKVTKRGQDVALRCDPISGHVSLYWYRQALGQGPEFLTYFNYEAQQDKSGLPNDRFSAERPEGSISTLTIQRTEQRDSAMYRCASSLRMSGSTDTQYFGPGTRLTVL.